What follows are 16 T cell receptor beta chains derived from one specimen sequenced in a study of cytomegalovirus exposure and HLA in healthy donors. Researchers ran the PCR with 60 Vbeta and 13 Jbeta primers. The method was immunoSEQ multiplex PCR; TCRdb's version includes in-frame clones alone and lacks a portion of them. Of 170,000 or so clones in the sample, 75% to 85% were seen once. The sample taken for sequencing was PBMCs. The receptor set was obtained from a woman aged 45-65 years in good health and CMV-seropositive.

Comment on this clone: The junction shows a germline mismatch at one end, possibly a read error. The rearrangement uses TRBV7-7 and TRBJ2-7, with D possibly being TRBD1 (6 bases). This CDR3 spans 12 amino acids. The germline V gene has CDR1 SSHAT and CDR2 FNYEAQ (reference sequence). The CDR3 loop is CASSFPGVEQYF. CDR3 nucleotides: TGTGCTAGCAGCTTCCCAGGGGTCGAGCAGTACTTC.

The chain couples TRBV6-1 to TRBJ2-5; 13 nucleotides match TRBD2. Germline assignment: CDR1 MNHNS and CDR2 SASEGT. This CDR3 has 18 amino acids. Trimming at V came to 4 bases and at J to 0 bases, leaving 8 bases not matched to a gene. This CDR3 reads CASSARPTSGGYQETQYF. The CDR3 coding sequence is TGTGCCAGCAGTGCTCGCCCGACTAGCGGGGGGTACCAAGAGACCCAGTACTTC.

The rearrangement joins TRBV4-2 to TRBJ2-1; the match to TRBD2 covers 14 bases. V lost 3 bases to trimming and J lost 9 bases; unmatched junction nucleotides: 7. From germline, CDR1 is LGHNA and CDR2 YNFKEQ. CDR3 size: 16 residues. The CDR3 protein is CASSHQTSGGAGEQFF. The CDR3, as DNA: TGTGCCAGCAGCCACCAGACTAGCGGGGGGGCCGGTGAGCAGTTCTTC.

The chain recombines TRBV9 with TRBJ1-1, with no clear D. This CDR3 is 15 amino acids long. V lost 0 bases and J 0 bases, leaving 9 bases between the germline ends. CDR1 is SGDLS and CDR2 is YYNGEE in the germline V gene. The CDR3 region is CASSVGDTLNTEAFF. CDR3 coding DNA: TGTGCCAGCAGCGTAGGAGACACCCTGAACACTGAAGCTTTCTTT.

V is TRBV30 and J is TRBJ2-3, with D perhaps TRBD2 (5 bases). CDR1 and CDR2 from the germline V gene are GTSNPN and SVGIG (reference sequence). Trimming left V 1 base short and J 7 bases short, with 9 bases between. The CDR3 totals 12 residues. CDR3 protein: CAWSGSGNTQYF. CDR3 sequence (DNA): TGTGCCTGGAGTGGCTCGGGGAATACGCAGTATTTT.

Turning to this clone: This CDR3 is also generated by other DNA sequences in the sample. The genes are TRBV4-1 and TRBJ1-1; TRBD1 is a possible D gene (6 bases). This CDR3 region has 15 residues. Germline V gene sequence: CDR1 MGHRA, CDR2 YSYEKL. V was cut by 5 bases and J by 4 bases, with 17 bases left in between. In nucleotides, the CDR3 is TGCGCCAGCAGCGCGATTGCAGGGGTCCCCACTGAAGCTTTCTTT. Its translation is CASSAIAGVPTEAFF.

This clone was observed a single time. The CDR3: CASSDIGGASTGELFF. In DNA form, the CDR3 reads TGCGCCAGCAGTGATATCGGGGGGGCGAGCACCGGGGAGCTGTTTTTT. V is TRBV10-2 and J is TRBJ2-2; the match to TRBD2 covers 8 bases. CDR1 is WSHSY and CDR2 is SAAADI in the germline V gene. This CDR3 is built from 16 residues. V lost 3 bases and J lost 4; bases outside the gene matches: 7.

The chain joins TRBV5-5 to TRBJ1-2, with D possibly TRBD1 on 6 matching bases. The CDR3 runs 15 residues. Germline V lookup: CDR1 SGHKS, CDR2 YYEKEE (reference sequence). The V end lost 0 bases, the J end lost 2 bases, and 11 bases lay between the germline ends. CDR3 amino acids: CASSLAGAINYGYTF. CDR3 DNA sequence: TGTGCCAGCAGCTTGGCAGGGGCCATCAACTATGGCTACACCTTC. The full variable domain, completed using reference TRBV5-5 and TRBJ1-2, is DAGVTQSPTHLIKTRGQQVTLRCSPISGHKSVSWYQQVLGQGPQFIFQYYEKEERGRGNFPDRFSARQFPNYSSELNVNALLLGDSALYLCASSLAGAINYGYTFGSGTRLTVV.

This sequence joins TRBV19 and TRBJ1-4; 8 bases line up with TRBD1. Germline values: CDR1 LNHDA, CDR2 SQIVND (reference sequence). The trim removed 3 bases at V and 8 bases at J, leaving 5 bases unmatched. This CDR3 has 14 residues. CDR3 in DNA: TGTGCCAGTAGTATGCTTGGACAGGGAGAAAAACTGTTTTTT. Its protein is CASSMLGQGEKLFF.

Written as DNA, the CDR3 is TGCAGCGCCCGGGACAGGGGGACCTACGAGCAGTACTTC. The encoded protein is CSARDRGTYEQYF. The chain has TRBV29-1 and TRBJ2-7, with 11 bases that match TRBD1. The CDR3 spans 13 residues. V lost 7 bases, J lost 2 bases, and 4 bases stayed unmatched. Per the germline V gene, CDR1 is SQVTM and CDR2 is ANQGSEA.

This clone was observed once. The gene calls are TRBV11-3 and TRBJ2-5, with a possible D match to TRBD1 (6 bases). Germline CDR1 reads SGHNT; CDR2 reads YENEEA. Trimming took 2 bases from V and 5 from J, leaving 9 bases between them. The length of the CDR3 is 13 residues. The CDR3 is CASSLIQGETQYF. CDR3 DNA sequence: TGTGCCAGCAGCTTAATACAGGGCGAGACCCAGTACTTC.

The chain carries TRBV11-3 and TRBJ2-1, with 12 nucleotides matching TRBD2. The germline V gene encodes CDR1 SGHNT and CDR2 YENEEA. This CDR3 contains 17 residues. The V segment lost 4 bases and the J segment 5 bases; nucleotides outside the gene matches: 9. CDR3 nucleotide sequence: TGTGCCAGCAGCTCTAGCGGGGGGGCCGGCCCAGACAATGAGCAGTTCTTC. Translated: CASSSSGGAGPDNEQFF.

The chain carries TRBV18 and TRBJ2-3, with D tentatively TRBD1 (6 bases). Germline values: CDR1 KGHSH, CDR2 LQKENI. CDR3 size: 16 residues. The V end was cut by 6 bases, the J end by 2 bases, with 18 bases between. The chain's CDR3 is CASSPGQRGFTDTQYF. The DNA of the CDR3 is TGTGCCAGCTCTCCAGGACAGAGGGGGTTCACAGATACGCAGTATTTT.

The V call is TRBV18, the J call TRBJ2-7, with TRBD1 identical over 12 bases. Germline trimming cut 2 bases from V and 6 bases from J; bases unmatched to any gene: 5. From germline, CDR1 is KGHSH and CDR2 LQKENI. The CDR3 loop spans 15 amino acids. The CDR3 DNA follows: TGTGCCAGCTCACCATTGGGACAGGGGGCCTCCGAGCAGTACTTC. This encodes CASSPLGQGASEQYF.

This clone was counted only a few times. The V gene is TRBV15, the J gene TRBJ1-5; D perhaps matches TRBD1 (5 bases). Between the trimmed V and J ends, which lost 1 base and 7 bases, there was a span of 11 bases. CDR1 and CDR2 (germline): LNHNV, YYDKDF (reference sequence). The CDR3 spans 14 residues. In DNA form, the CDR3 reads TGTGCCACCAGCAGAGGCGGGCGGGGCCAGCCCCAGCATTTT. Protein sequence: CATSRGGRGQPQHF.

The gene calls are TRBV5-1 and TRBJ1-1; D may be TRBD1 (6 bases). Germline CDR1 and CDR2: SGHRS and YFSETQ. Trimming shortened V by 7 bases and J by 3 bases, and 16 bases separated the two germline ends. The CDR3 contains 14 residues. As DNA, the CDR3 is TGCGCCAGCTCCCGGGACACTCTTTACACTGAAGCTTTCTTT. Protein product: CASSRDTLYTEAFF.